Shown below are 21 T cell receptor beta chains from a single sample sequenced in a study of blood T cell repertoires in COVID-19. Assay used: immunoSEQ multiplex PCR; TCRdb lists only in-frame clones, some missing. The profile shows approximately 72,000 clones, approximately 84% of them singletons. Material for sequencing was peripheral blood. The receptor source for this set is a man between 45 and 60 years old with active COVID-19.

The V and J genes are TRBV10-3 and TRBJ1-4, with D uncertain. The CDR3 extends over 13 amino acids. Trimming took off 10 bases at V and 6 bases at J, with 15 bases between the two ends. Germline CDR1 ENHRY, CDR2 SYGVKD. The CDR3 nucleotides read TGTGCCACAGCCCCGGGGAAGGATGAAAAACTGTTTTTT. Its protein is CATAPGKDEKLFF.

The chain combines TRBV11-2 with TRBJ1-2; 8 positions agree with TRBD1. Germline lookup yields CDR1 SGHAT and CDR2 FQNNGV. CDR3 length: 13 residues. J gave up 3 bases and V 5 bases, and 2 bases lay outside the gene matches. The CDR3 loop reads CASSPTGDYGYTF. The DNA for the CDR3 is TGTGCCAGCAGCCCGACAGGGGACTATGGCTACACCTTC.

This chain links TRBV7-8 with TRBJ2-5, with 12 nucleotides matching TRBD2. Trimming took 3 bases from V and 5 from J; bases not matched to a gene: 7. The CDR3 extends over 16 amino acids. Germline assignment: CDR1 SGHVS and CDR2 FQNEAQ. The CDR3 spells CASSFRTSGNGETQYF. The CDR3 bases are TGTGCCAGCAGCTTCCGGACTAGCGGGAATGGGGAGACCCAGTACTTC.

The rearrangement uses TRBV5-1 and TRBJ1-2; 9 bases agree with TRBD1. J lost 8 bases, V lost 4 bases, and 12 bases had no gene match. From germline, CDR1 is SGHRS and CDR2 YFSETQ. The CDR3 sequence is 15 residues long. CDR3 sequence (DNA): TGCGCCAGCAGCCTAGGTCCGGGACAGGGTCGCGGCTACACCTTC. Its translation: CASSLGPGQGRGYTF.

The CDR3: CASSYHRGSGYTF. The CDR3 DNA sequence: TGTGCCAGCAGTTACCACAGGGGGAGCGGCTACACCTTC. The chain is built from TRBV6-2 or TRBV6-3 and TRBJ1-2, with 8 bases lining up with TRBD1. V was clipped by 2 bases and J by 8 bases; unmatched bases: 4. This CDR3 is 13 amino acids long. Germline assignment: CDR1 MNHEY and CDR2 SVGEGT.

The V gene is TRBV6-2 or TRBV6-3, the J gene TRBJ2-1; TRBD1 might be the D (6 bases). V lost 4 bases, J lost 4 bases, and 11 bases lay in between. CDR3 length: 14 amino acids. Germline V gene data show CDR1 as MNHEY and CDR2 as SVGEGT. As DNA, the CDR3 is TGTGCCAGCAGTTCTAGCAGGGGATACAATGAGCAGTTCTTC. This gives the protein CASSSSRGYNEQFF.

The chain links TRBV9 to TRBJ2-7, with TRBD1 matching 9 bases. The germline gives CDR1 SGDLS, CDR2 YYNGEE. This CDR3 contains 16 residues. Trimming cost V 0 bases and J 2 bases; bases outside gene matches: 6. CDR3 amino acids: CASSVGGQGGTYEQYF. CDR3 nucleotide sequence: TGTGCCAGCAGCGTAGGGGGACAGGGTGGGACCTACGAGCAGTACTTC.

This clone has only one observation. The chain is built from TRBV6-1 and TRBJ2-1; the match to TRBD2 covers 8 bases. V gave up 2 bases and J gave up 5 bases; unmatched junction bases: 8. Germline CDR1 reads MNHNS; CDR2 reads SASEGT. The CDR3 spans 16 residues. The CDR3 sequence: CASSESGTRPHNEQFF. The CDR3 region has the DNA TGTGCCAGCAGTGAATCGGGGACTAGACCCCACAATGAGCAGTTCTTC.

The chain uses TRBV11-2 and TRBJ1-5; D perhaps matches TRBD1 (5 bases). Germline assignment: CDR1 SGHAT and CDR2 FQNNGV. Trimming pared 1 base from V and 6 bases from J, leaving 13 bases between. This CDR3 spans 15 amino acids. CDR3 region: CASSLGGRAVQPQHF. DNA for the CDR3: TGTGCCAGCAGCTTAGGGGGCCGGGCGGTTCAGCCCCAGCATTTT.

V usage is TRBV9 and J usage is TRBJ1-5, with 8 bases identical to TRBD1. The germline V gene has CDR1 SGDLS and CDR2 YYNGEE. The J segment lost 6 bases and the V segment lost 4 bases, leaving 6 bases of the junction unmatched. The CDR3 runs to 14 residues. The CDR3 coding sequence is TGTGCCAGCAGCCCTCAGGGGGCAGGTCAGCCCCAGCATTTT. Amino acids: CASSPQGAGQPQHF. Filled out from reference TRBV9 and TRBJ1-5, the complete variable domain reads DSGVTQTPKHLITATGQRVTLRCSPRSGDLSVYWYQQSLDQGLQFLIQYYNGEERAKGNILERFSAQQFPDLHSELNLSSLELGDSALYFCASSPQGAGQPQHFGDGTRLSIL.

The V call is TRBV6-4, the J call TRBJ2-1; 10 nucleotides line up with TRBD2. Germline-derived CDR1 and CDR2 are MRHNA and SNTAGT. V shed 6 bases and J 5 bases; nucleotides not matched to a gene: 7. The CDR3 is made up of 15 amino acids. The CDR3, as DNA: TGTGCCAGCAGCCCACTAGCGGGGAACCACAATGAGCAGTTCTTC. Translation: CASSPLAGNHNEQFF.

This clone has a handful of counts. The genes are TRBV7-9 and TRBJ1-1; D unresolved. Between the trimmed V and J ends, which lost 2 bases and 6 bases, there was a span of 19 bases. CDR1 is SEHNR and CDR2 is FQNEAQ in the germline V gene (reference sequence). This CDR3 has 16 residues. CDR3 loop: CASSLPPQFRMPEAFF. CDR3 sequence (DNA): TGTGCCAGCAGCTTACCTCCCCAGTTCAGGATGCCTGAAGCTTTCTTT.

This sequence joins TRBV7-2 and TRBJ1-1, with 7 bases lining up with TRBD1. Trimming took 3 bases from V and 4 from J; bases not matched to a gene: 8. The CDR3 consists of 15 residues. Looked up from germline, CDR1 is SGHTA and CDR2 is FQGNSA. DNA of the CDR3: TGTGCCAGCAGCTTTAGGGGGCGCGGCGGCACTGAAGCTTTCTTT. Residues: CASSFRGRGGTEAFF.

This chain links TRBV4-1 with TRBJ1-1; D perhaps matches TRBD1 (6 bases). Germline V gives CDR1 MGHRA, CDR2 YSYEKL. The CDR3 is made up of 13 amino acids. The V end was cut by 2 bases, the J end by 6 bases, with 10 bases between. The CDR3: CASSQQQGSEAFF. DNA of the CDR3: TGCGCCAGCAGCCAACAACAGGGTTCTGAAGCTTTCTTT.

This clone turned up a few times. The J gene is TRBJ2-7, the V gene TRBV7-7; no definite D call. Looked up from germline, CDR1 is SSHAT and CDR2 is FNYEAQ (reference sequence). CDR3 length: 13 residues. V was shortened by 5 bases and J by 7 bases, with 15 bases between the two germline ends. CDR3 sequence (DNA): TGTGCCAGCAGCCCCGAGAATTTCGGGGAGCAGTACTTC. Translating gives CASSPENFGEQYF.

The chain has TRBV7-8 and TRBJ2-1; 9 bases agree with TRBD2. The CDR3 spans 17 residues. Germline loops: CDR1 SGHVS, CDR2 FQNEAQ. Trimming removed 1 base from V and 9 bases from J; junction bases left unmatched: 13. DNA for the CDR3: TGTGCCAGCAGCTTAGTCCCTAGCGGGACCCTACAGGGTGAGCAGTTCTTC. Its protein is CASSLVPSGTLQGEQFF. The complete variable domain, with remaining parts taken from reference TRBV7-8 and TRBJ2-1, reads GAGVSQSPRYKVAKRGQDVALRCDPISGHVSLFWYQQALGQGPEFLTYFQNEAQLDKSGLPSDRFFAERPEGSVSTLKIQRTQQEDSAVYLCASSLVPSGTLQGEQFFGPGTRLTVL.

The chain carries TRBV19 and TRBJ1-2; the D is unclear. The germline gives CDR1 LNHDA, CDR2 SQIVND (reference sequence). Trimming pared 7 bases from V and 0 bases from J, leaving 6 bases between. There are 12 residues in the CDR3. The CDR3 loop is CASTSTNYGYTF. For the CDR3, the DNA is TGTGCCAGTACTTCTACTAACTATGGCTACACCTTC.

The chain couples TRBV7-9 to TRBJ2-3, with D possibly being TRBD2 (5 bases). V was clipped by 2 bases and J by 5 bases, with 5 bases between them. CDR1 SEHNR and CDR2 FQNEAQ come from the germline V gene (reference sequence). This CDR3 region has 12 residues. The CDR3 loop is CASSLSGDTQYF. The CDR3 coding sequence is TGTGCCAGCAGCTTAAGCGGAGATACGCAGTATTTT. The variable domain in full, with the rest retrieved from reference TRBV7-9 and TRBJ2-3, is DTGVSQNPRHKITKRGQNVTFRCDPISEHNRLYWYRQTLGQGPEFLTYFQNEAQLEKSRLLSDRFSAERPKGSFSTLEIQRTEQGDSAMYLCASSLSGDTQYFGPGTRLTVL.

This chain joins TRBV2 and TRBJ2-5, with no clear D. With 6 bases removed from V and 2 bases from J, the gap between germline ends came to 4 bases. This CDR3 has 11 amino acids. Germline CDR1 is SNHLY and CDR2 is FYNNEI. The DNA for the CDR3 is TGTGCCAGCAGACTTCAAGAGACCCAGTACTTC. Translation: CASRLQETQYF. The complete variable domain, with remaining parts taken from reference TRBV2 and TRBJ2-5, reads EPEVTQTPSHQVTQMGQEVILRCVPISNHLYFYWYRQILGQKVEFLVSFYNNEISEKSEIFDDQFSVERPDGSNFTLKIRSTKLEDSAMYFCASRLQETQYFGPGTRLLVL.

V is TRBV19 and J is TRBJ2-7; D is perhaps TRBD2 (5 bases). V was trimmed by 5 bases and J by 2 bases, leaving 16 bases between them. Germline V gene sequence: CDR1 LNHDA, CDR2 SQIVND (reference sequence). CDR3 size: 15 residues. CDR3 sequence reads: CASSARSAGTYEQYF. CDR3 bases: TGTGCCAGTAGTGCTAGGTCAGCCGGGACCTACGAGCAGTACTTC. Looking up the rest from reference TRBV19 and TRBJ2-7 gives the full variable domain: DGGITQSPKYLFRKEGQNVTLSCEQNLNHDAMYWYRQDPGQGLRLIYYSQIVNDFQKGDIAEGYSVSREKKESFPLTVTSAQKNPTAFYLCASSARSAGTYEQYFGPGTRLTVT.

The chain links TRBV2 to TRBJ1-6; D uncertain. CDR1 SNHLY and CDR2 FYNNEI come from the germline V gene. This CDR3 has 16 residues. The germline V and J ends were trimmed by 3 bases and 0 bases, with 9 bases remaining between them. CDR3 residues: CASSDPRSSYNSPLHF. In nucleotides, the CDR3 is TGTGCCAGCAGTGACCCCCGGAGCTCCTATAATTCACCCCTCCACTTT.